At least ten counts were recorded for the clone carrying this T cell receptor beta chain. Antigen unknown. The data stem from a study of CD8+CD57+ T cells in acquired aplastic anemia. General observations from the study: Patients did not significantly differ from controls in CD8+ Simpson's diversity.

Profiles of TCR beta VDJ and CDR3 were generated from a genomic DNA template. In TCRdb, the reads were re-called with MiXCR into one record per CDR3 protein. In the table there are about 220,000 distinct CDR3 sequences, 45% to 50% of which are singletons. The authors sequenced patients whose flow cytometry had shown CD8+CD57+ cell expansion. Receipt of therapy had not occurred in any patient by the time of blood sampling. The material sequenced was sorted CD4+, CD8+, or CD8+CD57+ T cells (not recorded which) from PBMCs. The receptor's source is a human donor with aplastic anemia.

The CDR3 sequence: CASSQWQWYEQYF. Written as DNA, the CDR3 is TGCGCCAGCAGCCAATGGCAATGGTACGAGCAGTACTTC. V is TRBV4-1 and J is TRBJ2-7; D not certain. The CDR3 runs 13 residues. CDR1 is MGHRA and CDR2 is YSYEKL in the germline V gene. The V end lost 2 bases, the J end lost 4 bases, and 9 bases lay between the germline ends.